These T cell receptor beta chains were read from a single sample in a study of T cells in Graves' hyperthyroidism and ophthalmopathy. TCRdb itself ran the multiplex PCR reads through MiXCR, one entry per CDR3 protein. The sample includes more than 550,000 distinct CDR3 sequences, approximately 18% seen only once; the top ten take over 15%. Sequences were obtained from blood. These receptors all come from a woman aged 50 to 65 with Graves' hyperthyroidism that later progressed to Graves' ophthalmopathy. Both conserved end residues are part of each CDR3. A D gene is named only where the DNA matches it firmly. The size of a clone is reported for some rows only, either as once, few or many, or as a class for expanded clones.

>17|many|NA|TRBJ1-1|TRBV5-1
TGCGCCAGCAGCTTGTGGGTTATTGAGGGGGGTAACACTGAAGCTTTCTTT
CASSLWVIEGGNTEAFF
>13|NA|NA|TRBJ1-2|TRBV18
TGTGCCAGCTCACCAATGGCGAACTATGGCTACACCTTC
CASSPMANYGYTF
>17|few|TRBD2|TRBJ2-5|TRBV15
TGTGCCACCAGCAGCCCCCTCGACGGGGGGGCCCTTGAGACCCAGTACTTC
CATSSPLDGGALETQYF
>15|NA|NA|TRBJ2-7|TRBV4-1
TGCGCCAGCAGCCGGGAAGGGCCGAGCTCCTACGAGCAGTACTTC
CASSREGPSSYEQYF
>14|few|NA|TRBJ1-1|TRBV9
TGTGCCAGCAGCCCCCAGACGGTGAACACTGAAGCTTTCTTT
CASSPQTVNTEAFF
>16|many|TRBD1|TRBJ1-5|TRBV6-1
TGTGCCAGCGCGAAAGACAGGGAACTTAGCAATCAGCCCCAGCATTTT
CASAKDRELSNQPQHF
>14|few|TRBD1|TRBJ1-2|TRBV25-1
TGTGCCAGCAGCCGGGACAGGGCCATCTATGGCTACACCTTC
CASSRDRAIYGYTF
>15|NA|NA|TRBJ1-1|TRBV5-4
TGTGCCAGCAGCTTGGAACTCAGGGAGGTCGCTGAAGCTTTCTTT
CASSLELREVAEAFF
>16|few|NA|TRBJ2-3|TRBV15
TGTGCCACCCAACGGGGTTTGGACTCTTTCACAGATACGCAGTATTTT
CATQRGLDSFTDTQYF
>12|few|NA|TRBJ2-1|TRBV6-1
TGTGCCAGCAGTCCGAATATTAATGAGCAGTTCTTC
CASSPNINEQFF
>13|NA|NA|TRBJ2-1|TRBV7-9
TGTGCCAGCAGCTTAGCTCTCAGGCTCGAGCAGTTCTTC
CASSLALRLEQFF
>15|few|NA|TRBJ1-2|TRBV6-5
TGTGCCAGCAGTTACTTTTATGGGTCCCCCTATGGCTACACCTTC
CASSYFYGSPYGYTF
>12|NA|NA|TRBJ2-7|TRBV12-5
TGTGCTAGTAACCGGTGGAGGTCCGAGCAGTACTTC
CASNRWRSEQYF
>14|many|NA|TRBJ1-1|TRBV30
TGTGCCTGGAGGGGTGACAGCTACAACACTGAAGCTTTCTTT
CAWRGDSYNTEAFF
>16|NA|NA|TRBJ2-5|TRBV5-6
TGTGCCAGCAGTTTCAACGCAGGGGAGTGGGTTGAGACCCAGTACTTC
CASSFNAGEWVETQYF
>12|few|NA|TRBJ1-5|TRBV2
TGTGCCAGCAGTGTCCAGAATCAGCCCCAGCATTTT
CASSVQNQPQHF
>13|many|NA|TRBJ1-1|TRBV5-1
TGTGCCAGCAGCTTAGATTCGAACACTGAAGCTTTCTTT
CASSLDSNTEAFF
>13|many|TRBD1|TRBJ2-1|TRBV5-1
TGCGCCAGCAGCCAACAGGGGGGAAATGAGCAGTTCTTC
CASSQQGGNEQFF
>14|many|TRBD1|TRBJ1-1|TRBV27
TGTGCCAGCAGTACAGGGGGGGGCGGCACTGAAGCTTTCTTT
CASSTGGGGTEAFF
>14|many|NA|TRBJ1-1|TRBV5-6
TGTGCCAGCAGCTCCGACAGAGTGAACACTGAAGCTTTCTTT
CASSSDRVNTEAFF
>16|NA|NA|TRBJ1-1|TRBV5-5
TGTGCCAGCAGCTTCACGACCTTAGGATGGAACACTGAAGCTTTCTTT
CASSFTTLGWNTEAFF
>13|NA|TRBD1|TRBJ1-2|TRBV19
TGTGCCAGTAGTACGGACAGGTCTTTCGGCTACACCTTC
CASSTDRSFGYTF
>15|NA|TRBD1|TRBJ1-6|TRBV2
TGTGCCAGCAGGGCTAGGACAGGGGAGGATTCACCCCTCCACTTT
CASRARTGEDSPLHF
>16|few|NA|TRBJ2-7|TRBV12-3/TRBV12-4
TGTGCCAGCAGTTTACGGGTTGAGACAGACGGGTACGAGCAGTACTTC
CASSLRVETDGYEQYF
>14|many|TRBD1|TRBJ2-1|TRBV2
TGTGCCAGCAGTGCCTGGGACAGAAACAATGAGCAGTTCTTC
CASSAWDRNNEQFF
>19|few|TRBD1|TRBJ1-3|TRBV4-1
TGCGCCAGCAGCCTCCCCCCGGGACAGGGCACTGAATCGGGAAACACCATATATTTT
CASSLPPGQGTESGNTIYF
>12|few|NA|TRBJ1-2|TRBV5-1
TGCGCCAGCAGCTTGGGGTCCCGGAGTGCCACCTTC
CASSLGSRSATF
>18|NA|TRBD2|TRBJ2-1|TRBV27
TGTGCCAGCAGTTTAAATAGCGGGGGGGCCTCGGTCTACAATGAGCAGTTCTTC
CASSLNSGGASVYNEQFF
>12|many|NA|TRBJ2-1|TRBV3-1
TGTGCCAGCAGCCATGGCGACAATGAGCAGTTCTTC
CASSHGDNEQFF
>15|few|TRBD1|TRBJ2-2|TRBV6-1
TGTGCCAGCAGTGAGGACAGGGGAGAGAACGGGGAGCTGTTTTTT
CASSEDRGENGELFF
>14|many|TRBD2|TRBJ2-5|TRBV2
TGTGCCAGCTGGATACTAGCGGGGATGGAGACCCAGTACTTC
CASWILAGMETQYF
>15|NA|NA|TRBJ1-6|TRBV20-1
TGCAGTGCTAGCCAGAAAGTTGCGCAGTTTTCACCCCTCCACTTT
CSASQKVAQFSPLHF
>15|NA|TRBD1|TRBJ1-2|TRBV10-3
TGTGCCGTCAGTCAAAGGACAGGGGAACTCTATGGCTACACCTTC
CAVSQRTGELYGYTF
>20|NA|TRBD2|TRBJ2-3|TRBV20-1
TGCAGTGCTAGAGATCCGGGACTAGCGGGGGGAACCCCTTACGAAGATACGCAGTATTTT
CSARDPGLAGGTPYEDTQYF
>13|few|NA|TRBJ1-5|TRBV6-6
TGTGCCAGCAGTTACGACCTGGGCCAGCCCCAGCATTTT
CASSYDLGQPQHF
>15|NA|NA|TRBJ1-3|TRBV3-1
TGTGCCAGCACCCCAAGTACAGACTCTGGAAACACCATATATTTT
CASTPSTDSGNTIYF
>14|NA|TRBD2|TRBJ2-3|TRBV2
TGTGGCAGCAAAGGGACTAGCGGGTCAGATACGCAGTATTTT
CGSKGTSGSDTQYF
>13|NA|NA|TRBJ1-2|TRBV9
TGTGCCAGCAGACGGGACACTAACTATGGCTACACCTTC
CASRRDTNYGYTF
>15|many|TRBD2|TRBJ2-3|TRBV20-1
TGCAGTGGCGGAGGTAGCGGGGGGGCCACAGATACGCAGTATTTT
CSGGGSGGATDTQYF
>14|few|NA|TRBJ2-3|TRBV4-1
TGCGCCAGCAGCCAAGATCGTAGGGGAGATACGCAGTATTTT
CASSQDRRGDTQYF
>14|few|NA|TRBJ1-2|TRBV30
TGTGCCTGGGGGAAGGTACAGGGACTTTATGGCTACACCTTC
CAWGKVQGLYGYTF
>14|NA|NA|TRBJ1-1|TRBV20-1
TGCAGTGCTAGGGGTCTTCGGGGGGCCTCTGAAGCTTTCTTT
CSARGLRGASEAFF
>15|NA|NA|TRBJ1-3|TRBV2
TGTGCCAGCAGTGATCTTGGGGGATCTGGAAACACCATATATTTT
CASSDLGGSGNTIYF
>13|few|NA|TRBJ2-2|TRBV29-1
TGCAGCGTCGACCGACCACTCACCGGGGAGCTGTTTTTT
CSVDRPLTGELFF
>15|few|NA|TRBJ1-5|TRBV19
TGTGCCAGTAGTATGGTACAGAATAGCAATCAGCCCCAGCATTTT
CASSMVQNSNQPQHF
>12|few|NA|TRBJ1-2|TRBV20-1
TGCAGTGCCAGCACGCAGGGAGGCGGCTACACCTTC
CSASTQGGGYTF
>15|many|TRBD1|TRBJ1-2|TRBV6-6
TGTGCCAGCAGTTACTCCGGGACAGGGAACTATGGCTACACCTTC
CASSYSGTGNYGYTF
>12|few|NA|TRBJ1-2|TRBV12-5
TGTGCTAGTGGTTCGGGGTTCTATGGCTACACCTTC
CASGSGFYGYTF
>12|few|NA|TRBJ2-1|TRBV10-1
TGCGCCAGCAGTGAGAGGCTTCGCGAGCAGTTCTTC
CASSERLREQFF
>12|many|NA|TRBJ1-1|TRBV2
TGTGCCAGCAGTGAAGACGCCTTTGGAGCTTTCTTT
CASSEDAFGAFF
>15|few|NA|TRBJ2-2|TRBV6-1
TGTGCCAGCAGTGAATGGGACATTGCAACCGGGGAGCTGTTTTTT
CASSEWDIATGELFF
>15|NA|TRBD1|TRBJ1-5|TRBV6-2/TRBV6-3
TGTGCCAGCAGTACGGACAGGGCCGGAAATCAGCCCCAGCATTTT
CASSTDRAGNQPQHF
>16|few|NA|TRBJ2-6|TRBV6-1
TGTGCCAGCATCAACAGGGGGGGCGCTGGGGCCAACGTCCTGACTTTC
CASINRGGAGANVLTF
>14|many|NA|TRBJ1-1|TRBV3-1
TGTGCCAGCAGCCCACCCTCTCTGAACACTGAAGCTTTCTTT
CASSPPSLNTEAFF
>20|NA|TRBD2|TRBJ2-3|TRBV6-5
TGTGCCAGCAGTTACGGGACCGGGGAGCGGGGGGGCGCCAGCACAGATACGCAGTATTTT
CASSYGTGERGGASTDTQYF
>15|many|TRBD1|TRBJ2-2|TRBV7-8
TGTGCCAGCAGCAGCCGGGACAGGGACACCGGGGAGCTGTTTTTT
CASSSRDRDTGELFF
>15|NA|TRBD1|TRBJ1-2|TRBV6-1
TGTGCCAGCAGTGAACAGGGGGCGGCTAACTATGGCTACACCTTC
CASSEQGAANYGYTF